The entry below describes one T cell receptor beta chain. This clone was found a few times. The clone's antigen remains unknown. There are no base qualities to consult, and no much larger clone falls within one base. The cohort comprised approximately 700 healthy bone marrow donors. At the time of sampling, all cohort members were nominally healthy, though unrecorded immune exposures were likely present. The donor was CMV seronegative and was included in the group of over 300 seronegative cohort members. Every donor gave a peripheral blood sample, and the peripheral blood mononuclear cells from that sample were used for TCR beta sequencing. The Qiagen DNeasy Blood Extraction Kit was used to extract genomic DNA from the blood cell samples. The library was built by means of the immunoSEQ multiplex PCR assay. A mixture of 60 forward primers for TCR Vbeta segments and 13 reverse primers for TCR Jbeta segments was used in the multiplex PCR. Amplification of the CDR3 region of rearranged TCR beta genes was performed with a multiplex PCR assay on genomic DNA. The amplified TCR beta libraries were sequenced on the Illumina HiSeq System as 87-base-pair reads. The study's own analysis went as follows. A later analysis tallied 75 million to 95 million unique TCR beta chains across the 700 or so repertoires, and some 10 million of those chains were shared by two or more donors. To remove PCR and sequencing errors, raw reads were error-corrected and collapsed into unique sequences using a nearest-neighbor algorithm that merged closely related sequences. CDR3 sequences were aligned to IMGT reference sequences to assign V, D and J gene segments. For a sequence to be retained, a match of at least six nucleotides to both a V gene segment and a J gene segment was required. A rearrangement counted as productive if the CDR3 had no stop codons and remained in frame with V and J, and every other rearrangement counted as non-productive. CDR3 was defined by IMGT convention, running from the second conserved V-encoded cysteine to the conserved J-encoded phenylalanine. The earlier analysis of a few hundred of the donors excluded sequences that lacked an unambiguous match to a single V gene segment. In an earlier analysis of several hundred of the donors, V segments were called functional above 56.7% productive rearrangements and were called segregating when the between-donor standard deviation exceeded 5%. A statistical classification framework was built to diagnose cytomegalovirus status from the catalog of TCR beta chain sequences. V and J gene assignment, in a later analysis, came from comparing TCR nucleotide sequences with IMGT/GENE-DB human TR gene sequences. In a later analysis, CDR3 sequences and most-parsimonious VDJ recombination scenarios were assigned using the TCRdist pipeline. In a later analysis, every TCR beta chain was defined by the combination of its CDR3 amino acid sequence and its V-gene family, and reads without a unique V-gene family were dropped. As a way to deal with suspected cross-contamination and a sequencing artifact, a later analysis dropped 592 nucleotide sequences that were highly shared and had low generation probability. In a later analysis, a clonal expansion index was calculated for each public chain from normalized within-repertoire ranks of inferred template counts. Generation probabilities in a later analysis came from a VDJ recombination model fitted to out-of-frame rearrangements, and those results were checked against IGoR. In a later analysis, TCR-TCR, TCR-HLA and TCR-CMV co-occurrence was scored with hypergeometric tests, and a repertoire-size bias correction was applied to TCR pairs. A later analysis estimated false discovery rates by permuting HLA or CMV assignments 20 times. In a later analysis, co-occurring TCRs were grouped with DBSCAN, and TCRdist sequence similarity was added when clustering was performed within HLA-allele-positive subsets. For co-occurrence clustering, repertoires with fewer than 30,000 or more than 120,000 public chains were excluded, along with several repertoires with anomalous nucleotide sharing. Not all clones reach the TCRdb copy of this immuneACCESS table, which keeps in-frame sequences only. Checked studies attribute under half of the gap to unresolved V genes and leave the rest unexplained. The DNA was the basis for D and trimming; V, J and clone size are from that table. The sample yields hundreds of thousands of clones; more than 55% were counted once. Roughly 2.4% of the sample comes from the top ten.

These data originate in a study of cytomegalovirus exposure and HLA in healthy donors (dated 2017 in TCRdb). For context, the study as a whole: An earlier analysis of a few hundred of the donors reported 250 to 350 Gb of sequence data and around 110 million unique TCR beta sequences obtained from about 179 million T cells. Donor age, sex, ethnicity and CMV serostatus were compiled alongside the repertoire data. In a later analysis, previously published TCR beta repertoires from more than 500 donors were re-analyzed and high-resolution HLA genotyping was added so that TCR occurrence patterns could be studied. Approximately 330 gigabases of sequencing data and approximately 91 million unique TCR sequences made up an early release that covered about 640 HLA-typed donors. The study combined high-throughput TCR immunosequencing, statistical association of individual TCRs with disease status, and machine learning to predict cytomegalovirus infection status. Along with the 666-subject first cohort, a separate validation cohort of around 110 different subjects was used. Across about 380 genotyped donors of the cohort, an average of roughly 250,000 unique TCR beta nucleotide sequences per donor were sequenced, and 15% to 20% of those sequences were non-productive. HLA typing included class I and class II loci at four-digit resolution. The later analysis used no new phenotypic data to find candidate immune exposures, relying instead on TCR beta sequences and their occurrence across donors. The number of donors typed differed by locus, with roughly 620-630 for A, B, C, DRB1 and DQB1, 522 for DQA1, 600 to 610 for DPA1, and around 460 for DPB1. Four to six DR-DQ haplotypes were handled as single units for association and clustering because linkage in the cohort was strong. Of the 300 to 500 genotyped donors, approximately 81% were placed in the genetic ancestry cluster associated with self-reported Caucasian donors. The study was designed to test whether signatures of past pathogen exposure could be identified by cataloging public T cell receptors. A later genetic analysis took genome-wide SNP genotypes for about three fifths of the 666 donors and used that subset as a discovery cohort. An earlier analysis of roughly 580 of the donors used high-throughput TCR beta sequencing to judge whether each TCR beta V gene segment behaved as functional or pseudogenic. Every discovery cohort repertoire had been produced on one sequencing platform. Using immunosequencing, the study profiled T cell repertoires from approximately 700 subjects and related those repertoires to cytomegalovirus serostatus.

Study-level results and caveats: In a later genetic analysis, fewer N-insertions in productive TCRs were reported among donors in an Asian-associated ancestry cluster than the roughly 640-donor mean. The study gave a list of 150 to 200 TCR beta chains associated with cytomegalovirus. In a later analysis, the rate of TCR association differed among HLA loci, with DRB1 alleles having the most associated TCRs and HLA-C alleles having the fewest. The classifier was reported to diagnose cytomegalovirus status with high specificity and sensitivity in both the original and validation cohorts. In an earlier analysis of approximately 590 of the donors, most TCR beta V segments were observed in productive rearrangements about 87% or about 30% of the time, broadly matching IMGT annotations. When HLA alleles, especially DR and DQ, strongly co-occurred, attributing TCR associations to individual alleles was difficult. The 87-base-pair reads could not distinguish some IMGT-functional V segments, including TRBV6-2 and TRBV6-3, so those segments were excluded. According to the authors, the approach could potentially be generalized to other disease states and immunological phenotypes. A few of the identified cytomegalovirus-associated TCR beta chains were confirmed in vitro to be specific for cytomegalovirus antigens. This cohort had only TCR beta chains sequenced, and the lack of alpha or paired-chain data limited which features could be detected. Most CMV-associated TCR beta chains appeared to be HLA-restricted in a later analysis, and the HLA associations seemed to be driven largely by CMV exposure. A group of highly shared sequence variants was considered likely to be a technical artifact of the sequencing pipeline. Sequencing depth was assumed to be roughly uniform across donors in the presence/absence analyses, though that assumption may not hold. Across donors, most TCR sequences were observed very rarely, whereas some public TCRs were present in many individuals. CMV serostatus was the only immune exposure information available for the cohort. Specific HLA alleles were associated with 16,951 TCR beta sequences at a false discovery rate of 0.05 in a later analysis. A later genetic analysis associated a missense DCLRE1C variant with V-gene and J-gene trimming of TCR beta chains, and an independent cohort replicated the association. A further reported finding was that TCR beta sequences accurately predicted the HLA-A and HLA-B alleles for most subjects in the first cohort. Because HLA typing was unavailable for some donors at each locus, only the typed subset was used in association tests. Compared with equally common non-associated chains, HLA-associated TCR beta chains in a later analysis were more clonally expanded and had lower generation probabilities. Because counts were too low, 15 to 20 rarely observed V segments, including chromosome 9 orphons, were excluded from the earlier analysis of fewer than 650 of the donors. Correlated functional status among segregating V segments might reflect linkage disequilibrium, but an unknown experimental factor could not be ruled out. In a later analysis, several top co-occurrence clusters were reported to appear linked to parvovirus B19, influenza, CMV and Epstein-Barr virus.

V loses 4 bases at its end and J loses 2 bases; junction bases beyond the gene matches: 6. The CDR3 covers 15 residues, taking in both the cysteine and the phenylalanine. Just CDR3 DNA is preserved here, 45 bases in frame from base 1. The germline V gene sets CDR1 to MNHNS and CDR2 to SASEGT. This receptor chain uses TRBV6-1 and TRBJ2-3; a stretch of 7 junction bases matches TRBD1. The source of this sequence is a female donor in good health and CMV-seronegative. Sequences were obtained from PBMCs. The CDR3 has the sequence CASSVVQGITDTQYF. In nucleotides, the sequence is TGTGCCAGCAGTGTAGTACAGGGGATCACAGATACGCAGTATTTT.